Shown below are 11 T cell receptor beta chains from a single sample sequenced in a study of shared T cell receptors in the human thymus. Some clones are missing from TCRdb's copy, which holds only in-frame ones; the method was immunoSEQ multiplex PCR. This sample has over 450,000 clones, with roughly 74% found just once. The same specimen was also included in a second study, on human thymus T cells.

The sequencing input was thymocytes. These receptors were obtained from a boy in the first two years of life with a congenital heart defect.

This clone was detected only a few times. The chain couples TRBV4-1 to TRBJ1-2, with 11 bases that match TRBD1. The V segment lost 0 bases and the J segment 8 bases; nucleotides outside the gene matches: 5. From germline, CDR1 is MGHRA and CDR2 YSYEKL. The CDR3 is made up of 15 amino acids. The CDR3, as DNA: TGCGCCAGCAGCCAAGAGAGGGGACAGGGGGGAGGCTACACCTTC. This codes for CASSQERGQGGGYTF.

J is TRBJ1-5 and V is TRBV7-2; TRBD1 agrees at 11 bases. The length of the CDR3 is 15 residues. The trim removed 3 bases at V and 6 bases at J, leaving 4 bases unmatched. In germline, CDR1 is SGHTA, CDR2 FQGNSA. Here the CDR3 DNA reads TGTGCCAGCAGCTTGAGGACAGGGGGCCGTCAGCCCCAGCATTTT. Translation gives CASSLRTGGRQPQHF.

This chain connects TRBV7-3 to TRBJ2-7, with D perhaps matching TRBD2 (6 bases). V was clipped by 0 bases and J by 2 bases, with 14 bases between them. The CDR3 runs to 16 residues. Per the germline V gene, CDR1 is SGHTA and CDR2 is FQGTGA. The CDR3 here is CASSLTEGGAPYEQYF. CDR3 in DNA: TGTGCCAGCAGCTTAACTGAGGGCGGGGCTCCCTACGAGCAGTACTTC.

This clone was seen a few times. In nucleotides, the CDR3 is TGTGCCAGTAGTGTCAGTCGATGGAATCAGCCCCAGCATTTT. It encodes CASSVSRWNQPQHF. This chain links TRBV19 with TRBJ1-5, with unresolved D. Trimming removed 5 bases from V and 4 bases from J, with 12 bases in between. The length of the CDR3 is 14 residues. Per the germline V gene, CDR1 is LNHDA and CDR2 is SQIVND (reference sequence).

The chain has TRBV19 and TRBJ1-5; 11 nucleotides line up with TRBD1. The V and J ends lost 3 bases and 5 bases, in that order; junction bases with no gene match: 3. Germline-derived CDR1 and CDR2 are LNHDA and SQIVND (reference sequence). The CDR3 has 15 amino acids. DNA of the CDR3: TGTGCCAGTAGTATTAGGGACAGGGGGGATCAGCCCCAGCATTTT. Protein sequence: CASSIRDRGDQPQHF. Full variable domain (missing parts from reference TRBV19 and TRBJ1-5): DGGITQSPKYLFRKEGQNVTLSCEQNLNHDAMYWYRQDPGQGLRLIYYSQIVNDFQKGDIAEGYSVSREKKESFPLTVTSAQKNPTAFYLCASSIRDRGDQPQHFGDGTRLSIL.

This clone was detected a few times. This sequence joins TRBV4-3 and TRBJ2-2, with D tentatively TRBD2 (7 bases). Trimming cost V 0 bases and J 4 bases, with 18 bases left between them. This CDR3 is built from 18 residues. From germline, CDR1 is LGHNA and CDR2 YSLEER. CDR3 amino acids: CASSQDRGGRRITGELFF. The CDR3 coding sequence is TGCGCCAGCAGCCAAGATAGGGGGGGGAGACGTATCACCGGGGAGCTGTTTTTT.

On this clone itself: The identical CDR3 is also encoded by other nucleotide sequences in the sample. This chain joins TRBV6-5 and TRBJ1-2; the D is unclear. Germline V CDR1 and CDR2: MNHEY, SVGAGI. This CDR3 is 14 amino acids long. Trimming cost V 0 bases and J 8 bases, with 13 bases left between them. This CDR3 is CASSYSRVSGGYTF. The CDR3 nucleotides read TGTGCCAGCAGTTACTCGCGGGTGTCGGGGGGCTACACCTTC.

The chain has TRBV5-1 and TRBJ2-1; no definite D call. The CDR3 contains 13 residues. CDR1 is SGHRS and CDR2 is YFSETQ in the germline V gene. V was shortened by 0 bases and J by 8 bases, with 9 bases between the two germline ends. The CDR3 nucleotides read TGCGCCAGCAGCTTGGAGCCACGCGATGAGCAGTTCTTC. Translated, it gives CASSLEPRDEQFF.

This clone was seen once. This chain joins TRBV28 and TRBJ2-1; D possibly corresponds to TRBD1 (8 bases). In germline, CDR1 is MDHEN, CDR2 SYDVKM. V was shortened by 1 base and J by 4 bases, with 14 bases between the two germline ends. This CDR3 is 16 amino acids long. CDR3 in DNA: TGTGCCAGCAGTTTATTGGGGGGGACAGGTTACAATGAGCAGTTCTTC. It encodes CASSLLGGTGYNEQFF. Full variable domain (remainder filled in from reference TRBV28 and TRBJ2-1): DVKVTQSSRYLVKRTGEKVFLECVQDMDHENMFWYRQDPGLGLRLIYFSYDVKMKEKGDIPEGYSVSREKKERFSLILESASTNQTSMYLCASSLLGGTGYNEQFFGPGTRLTVL.

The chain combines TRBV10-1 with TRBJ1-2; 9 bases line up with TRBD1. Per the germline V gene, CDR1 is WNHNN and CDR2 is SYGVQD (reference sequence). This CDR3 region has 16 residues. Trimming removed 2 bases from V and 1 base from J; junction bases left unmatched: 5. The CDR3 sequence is CASSEGRDRDNYGYTF. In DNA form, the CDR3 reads TGCGCCAGCAGTGAGGGCCGGGACAGGGATAACTATGGCTACACCTTC.

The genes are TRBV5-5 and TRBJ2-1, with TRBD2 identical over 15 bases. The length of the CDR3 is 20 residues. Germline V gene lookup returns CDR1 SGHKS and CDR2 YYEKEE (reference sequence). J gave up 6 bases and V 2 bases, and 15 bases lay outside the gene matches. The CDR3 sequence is CASSLIGTSGRNAWLNEQFF. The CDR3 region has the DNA TGTGCCAGCAGCTTAATCGGGACTAGCGGGAGGAATGCTTGGCTCAATGAGCAGTTCTTC. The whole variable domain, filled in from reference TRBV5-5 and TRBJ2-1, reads DAGVTQSPTHLIKTRGQQVTLRCSPISGHKSVSWYQQVLGQGPQFIFQYYEKEERGRGNFPDRFSARQFPNYSSELNVNALLLGDSALYLCASSLIGTSGRNAWLNEQFFGPGTRLTVL.